These T cell receptor beta chains were read from a single sample in a study of blood T cell repertoires in COVID-19. Clones were read by immunoSEQ multiplex PCR, and TCRdb kept only the in-frame ones, dropping some. This sample carries more than 65,000 clones, around three quarters of them seen once, and the ten largest clones take roughly 35%. Sequencing input: peripheral blood. Receptors were obtained from a woman aged 65 to 85 with acute or convalescent COVID-19. Both conserved end residues are part of each CDR3. A D gene is named only where the DNA matches it firmly.

v_call: TRBV7-2; j_call: TRBJ2-1; d_call: TRBD1; cdr3_aa: CASRYRQGAQAYNEQFF
v_call: TRBV5-1; j_call: TRBJ1-4; d_call: TRBD1; cdr3_aa: CASSSGQGALGATNEKLFF
v_call: TRBV19; j_call: TRBJ1-1; d_call: TRBD1; cdr3_aa: CASSLLSQGPRGAFF
v_call: TRBV5-6; j_call: TRBJ1-3; d_call: -; cdr3_aa: CASSTSGGGASGNTIYF
v_call: TRBV6-5; j_call: TRBJ2-5; d_call: TRBD1; cdr3_aa: CASSSTGGGETQYF
v_call: TRBV7-2; j_call: TRBJ1-3; d_call: -; cdr3_aa: CASSFGRSGNTIYF
v_call: TRBV5-1; j_call: TRBJ2-1; d_call: TRBD1; cdr3_aa: CASSAGQDTRVNEQFF
v_call: TRBV19; j_call: TRBJ1-4; d_call: -; cdr3_aa: CASSHRATNEKLFF
v_call: TRBV29-1; j_call: TRBJ2-6; d_call: -; cdr3_aa: CSVSAGANVLTF
v_call: TRBV10-3; j_call: TRBJ2-1; d_call: TRBD1; cdr3_aa: CAISAGQGVNEQFF